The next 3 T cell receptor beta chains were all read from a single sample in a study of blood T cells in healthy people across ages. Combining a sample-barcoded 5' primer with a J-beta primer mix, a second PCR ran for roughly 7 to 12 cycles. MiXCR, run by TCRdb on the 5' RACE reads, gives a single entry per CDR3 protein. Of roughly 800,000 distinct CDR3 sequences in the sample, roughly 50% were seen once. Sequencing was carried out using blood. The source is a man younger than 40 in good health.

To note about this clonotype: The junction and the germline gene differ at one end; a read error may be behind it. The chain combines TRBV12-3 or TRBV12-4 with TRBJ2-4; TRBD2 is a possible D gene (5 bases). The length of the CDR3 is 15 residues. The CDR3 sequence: CASRTGVLAENIQYF. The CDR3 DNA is TGTGCCAGCAGGACGGGTGTGCTAGCCGAAAACATTCAGTACTTC.

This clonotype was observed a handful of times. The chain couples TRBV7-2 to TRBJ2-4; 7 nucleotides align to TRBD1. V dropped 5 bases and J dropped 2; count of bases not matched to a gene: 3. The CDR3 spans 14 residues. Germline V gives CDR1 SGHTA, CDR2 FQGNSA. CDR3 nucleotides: TGTGCCAGCAGCAGACAGGGATCCAAAAACATTCAGTACTTC. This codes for CASSRQGSKNIQYF.

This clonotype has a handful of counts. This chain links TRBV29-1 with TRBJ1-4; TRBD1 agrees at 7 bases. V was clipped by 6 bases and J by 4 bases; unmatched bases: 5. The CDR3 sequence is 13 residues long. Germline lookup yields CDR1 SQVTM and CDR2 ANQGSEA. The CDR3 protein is CSVQGVYNEKLFF. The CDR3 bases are TGCAGCGTCCAGGGGGTCTATAATGAAAAACTGTTTTTT. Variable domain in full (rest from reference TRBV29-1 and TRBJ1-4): SAVISQKPSRDICQRGTSLTIQCQVDSQVTMMFWYRQQPGQSLTLIATANQGSEATYESGFVIDKFPISRPNLTFSTLTVSNMSPEDSSIYLCSVQGVYNEKLFFGSGTQLSVL.